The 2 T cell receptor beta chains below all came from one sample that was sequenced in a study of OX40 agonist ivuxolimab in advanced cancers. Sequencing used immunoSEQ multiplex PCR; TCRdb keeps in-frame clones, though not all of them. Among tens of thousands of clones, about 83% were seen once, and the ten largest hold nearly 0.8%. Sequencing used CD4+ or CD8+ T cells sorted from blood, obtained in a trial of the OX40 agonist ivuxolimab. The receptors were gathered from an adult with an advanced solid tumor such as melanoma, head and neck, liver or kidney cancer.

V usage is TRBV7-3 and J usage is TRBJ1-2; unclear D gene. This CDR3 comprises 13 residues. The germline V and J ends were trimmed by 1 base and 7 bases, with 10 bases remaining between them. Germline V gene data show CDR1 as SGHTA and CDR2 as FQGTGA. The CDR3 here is CASSLNAQGGYTF. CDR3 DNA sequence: TGTGCCAGCAGCTTAAACGCCCAAGGTGGCTACACCTTC.

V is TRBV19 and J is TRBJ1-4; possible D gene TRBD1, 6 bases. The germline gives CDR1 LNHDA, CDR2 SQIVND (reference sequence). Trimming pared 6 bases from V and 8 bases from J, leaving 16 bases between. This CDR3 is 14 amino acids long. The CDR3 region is CASSPTGGGEKLFF. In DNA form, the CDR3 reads TGTGCCAGTAGCCCGACAGGCGGAGGGGAAAAACTGTTTTTT.